The clone carrying this TCR beta chain was seen a few times. Its antigen remains unidentified. Time point denoted: sample taken at primary tumor resection. After removal of 3 bases from V and 3 bases from J, the junction contained 4 bases not matched to a gene. The CDR3 consists of 15 residues. Germline CDR1 reads MNHEY; CDR2 reads SVGEGT. This entry is derived from a study of spatial heterogeneity in lung cancer. The library protocol tagged each TCR cDNA with a unique molecular identifier. TCRdb recomputed calls from the 5' RACE reads with MiXCR, one row per CDR3 protein. The sample carries 15,000 or so distinct CDR3 sequences, under 7.5% recorded once. Study outcomes and limitations: It was found that expanded intratumoral alpha and beta TCR counts tracked tumor mutation counts.

V gene TRBV6-2 or TRBV6-3 combines with J gene TRBJ2-1; TRBD2 agrees at 8 bases. Sequences were derived from lung tumor tissue, sampled at surgery. The sequence derives from a male donor with early-stage non-small cell lung cancer. The CDR3 sequence is CASSYAGGHYNEQFF. The CDR3 DNA sequence: TGTGCCAGCAGTTATGCGGGGGGCCACTACAATGAGCAGTTCTTC.